This T cell receptor beta chain is drawn from a study of blood T cell repertoires in COVID-19. Background on the study: Collection of acute and convalescent COVID-19 samples took place in the United States, Italy and Spain. The analysed material was cDNA or gDNA that came from T cells, B-cell-depleted T cells, or PBMCs.

The V gene lost 4 bases and the J gene lost 5 bases, with 8 bases spanning the gap. Germline V gene sequence: CDR1 SNHLY, CDR2 FYNNEI. The CDR3 is 12 amino acids. In the study's own analysis: Reference gene primer amplification gave estimated nucleated cell counts. Only in-frame clones appear in the TCRdb table, and some are missing; sequencing was by immunoSEQ multiplex PCR. For V, J and clone size, that table is used; D and trimming come from the DNA. The top ten hold about 11% of the sample, which has approximately 150,000 clones, 65% to 85% seen once. The sequenced sample consisted of peripheral blood. The clonotype was recovered from a man in his 70s with active or convalescent COVID-19. The chain employs TRBV2 and TRBJ1-2; unclear D gene. This CDR3 is CASSAGWYGYTF. As DNA, the CDR3 is TGTGCCAGCAGTGCGGGTTGGTATGGCTACACCTTC.